This T cell receptor beta chain was observed in a study of blood T cells in healthy people across ages. The CDR3 totals 18 residues. Germline-derived CDR1 and CDR2 are SEHNR and FQNEAQ (reference sequence). J was trimmed by 0 bases and V by 5 bases; bases with no gene match: 13. This clonotype was recorded a few times. No antigen is known for it. PCR was performed a second time for 7 to 11 cycles using a sample-barcoded 5' primer and a J-beta primer mix. The authors tagged each cDNA molecule using a template-switch adaptor with 12 random nucleotides. Any given sample supplied a minimum of 2.5 million CDR3-containing paired-end reads. TCRdb ran MiXCR on the 5' RACE reads and lists one entry per CDR3 protein. The data hold about a million distinct CDR3 sequences, with more than 30% observed a single time. Points from the study as a whole: Long-lived donors carried more naive CD4+ cells and greater diversity than aged donors. Observed TCR beta diversity per million T cells went down as age went up. This fall followed a roughly linear course with age.

The V gene is TRBV7-9, the J gene TRBJ2-3, with 8 bases matching TRBD2. The TCR was taken from a man aged 18 to 29 in good health. The sample consisted of blood. The CDR3 spells CASSPNYGLAASTDTQYF. The CDR3 DNA sequence: TGTGCCAGCAGCCCAAACTATGGACTAGCAGCTAGCACAGATACGCAGTATTTT.